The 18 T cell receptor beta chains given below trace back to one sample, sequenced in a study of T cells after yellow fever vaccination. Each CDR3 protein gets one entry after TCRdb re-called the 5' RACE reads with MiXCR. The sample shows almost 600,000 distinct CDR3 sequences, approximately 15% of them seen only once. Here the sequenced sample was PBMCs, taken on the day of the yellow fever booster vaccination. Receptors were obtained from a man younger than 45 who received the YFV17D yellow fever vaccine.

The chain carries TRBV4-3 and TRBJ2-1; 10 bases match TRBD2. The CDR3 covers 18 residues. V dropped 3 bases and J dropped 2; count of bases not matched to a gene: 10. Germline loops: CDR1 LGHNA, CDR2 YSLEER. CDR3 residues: CASSHPQNGLAAYNEQFF. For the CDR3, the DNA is TGCGCCAGCAGCCATCCTCAAAATGGACTAGCGGCCTACAATGAGCAGTTCTTC.

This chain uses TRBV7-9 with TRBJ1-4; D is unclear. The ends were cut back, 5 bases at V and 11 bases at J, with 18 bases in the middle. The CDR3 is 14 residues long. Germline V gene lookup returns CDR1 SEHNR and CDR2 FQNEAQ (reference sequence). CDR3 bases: TGTGCCAGCAGCGCCCCTGTGGACGGATGGAAACTGTTTTTT. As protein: CASSAPVDGWKLFF.

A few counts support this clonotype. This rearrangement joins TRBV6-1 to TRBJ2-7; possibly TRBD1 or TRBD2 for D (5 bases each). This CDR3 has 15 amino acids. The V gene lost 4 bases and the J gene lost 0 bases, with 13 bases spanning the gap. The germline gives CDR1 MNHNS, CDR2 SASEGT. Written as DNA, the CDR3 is TGTGCCAGCAGTGCCCTACATGGGACCTCCTACGAGCAGTACTTC. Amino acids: CASSALHGTSYEQYF.

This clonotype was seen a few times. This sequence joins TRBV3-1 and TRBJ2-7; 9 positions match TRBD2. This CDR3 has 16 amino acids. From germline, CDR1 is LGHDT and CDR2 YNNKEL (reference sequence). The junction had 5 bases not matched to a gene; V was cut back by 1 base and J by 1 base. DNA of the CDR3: TGTGCCAGCAGCCAAGGGATTAGCGGGAGATCCTACGAGCAGTACTTC. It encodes CASSQGISGRSYEQYF.

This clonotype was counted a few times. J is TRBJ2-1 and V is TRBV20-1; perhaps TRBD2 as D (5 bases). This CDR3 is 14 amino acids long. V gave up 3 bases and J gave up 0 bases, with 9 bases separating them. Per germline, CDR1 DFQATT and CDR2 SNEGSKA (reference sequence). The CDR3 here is CSASGMSSYNEQFF. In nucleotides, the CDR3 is TGCAGTGCTAGCGGGATGAGCTCCTACAATGAGCAGTTCTTC.

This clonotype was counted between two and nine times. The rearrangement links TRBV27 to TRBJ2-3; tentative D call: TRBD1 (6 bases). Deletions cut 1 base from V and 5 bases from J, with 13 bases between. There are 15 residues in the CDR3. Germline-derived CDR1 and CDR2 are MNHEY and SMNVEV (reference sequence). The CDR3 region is CASSLWGRSQDTQYF. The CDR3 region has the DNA TGTGCCAGCAGTTTATGGGGGCGGTCACAAGATACGCAGTATTTT.

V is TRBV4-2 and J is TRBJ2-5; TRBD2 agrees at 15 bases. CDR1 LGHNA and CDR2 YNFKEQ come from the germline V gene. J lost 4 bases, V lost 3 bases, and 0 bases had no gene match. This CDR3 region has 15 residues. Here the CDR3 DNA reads TGTGCCAGCAGCCAGGGACTAGCGGGAGGAGAGACCCAGTACTTC. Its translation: CASSQGLAGGETQYF.

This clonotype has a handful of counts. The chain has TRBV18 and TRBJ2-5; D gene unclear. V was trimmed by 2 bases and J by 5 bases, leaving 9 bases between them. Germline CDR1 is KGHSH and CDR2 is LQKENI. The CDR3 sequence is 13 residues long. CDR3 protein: CASSPASWETQYF. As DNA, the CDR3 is TGTGCCAGCTCACCAGCCAGCTGGGAGACCCAGTACTTC.

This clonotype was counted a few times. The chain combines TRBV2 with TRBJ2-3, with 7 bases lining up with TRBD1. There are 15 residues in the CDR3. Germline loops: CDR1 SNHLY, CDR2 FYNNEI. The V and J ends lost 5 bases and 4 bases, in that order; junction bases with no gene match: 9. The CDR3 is CASSPTGAIADTQYF. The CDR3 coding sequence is TGTGCCAGCAGTCCCACAGGGGCTATCGCAGATACGCAGTATTTT.

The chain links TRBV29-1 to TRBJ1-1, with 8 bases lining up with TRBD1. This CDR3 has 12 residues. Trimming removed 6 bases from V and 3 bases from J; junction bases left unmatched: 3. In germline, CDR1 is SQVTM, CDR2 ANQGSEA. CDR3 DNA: TGCAGCGTCAGGGGGCCGGACACTGAAGCTTTCTTT. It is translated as CSVRGPDTEAFF. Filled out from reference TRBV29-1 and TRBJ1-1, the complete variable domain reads SAVISQKPSRDICQRGTSLTIQCQVDSQVTMMFWYRQQPGQSLTLIATANQGSEATYESGFVIDKFPISRPNLTFSTLTVSNMSPEDSSIYLCSVRGPDTEAFFGQGTRLTVV.

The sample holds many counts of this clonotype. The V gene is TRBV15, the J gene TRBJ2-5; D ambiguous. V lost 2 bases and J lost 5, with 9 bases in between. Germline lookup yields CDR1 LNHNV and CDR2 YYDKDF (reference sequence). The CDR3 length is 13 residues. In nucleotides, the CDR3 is TGTGCCACCAGCAGATCCCCCAGGGAGACCCAGTACTTC. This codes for CATSRSPRETQYF.

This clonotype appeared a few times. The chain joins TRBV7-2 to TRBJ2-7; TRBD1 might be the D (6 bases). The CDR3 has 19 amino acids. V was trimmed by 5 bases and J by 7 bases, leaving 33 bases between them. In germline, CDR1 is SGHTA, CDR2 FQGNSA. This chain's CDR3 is CASSASTRTADILRREQYF. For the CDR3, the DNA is TGTGCCAGCAGCGCTTCAACTCGGACAGCCGATATCCTACGACGGGAGCAGTACTTC.

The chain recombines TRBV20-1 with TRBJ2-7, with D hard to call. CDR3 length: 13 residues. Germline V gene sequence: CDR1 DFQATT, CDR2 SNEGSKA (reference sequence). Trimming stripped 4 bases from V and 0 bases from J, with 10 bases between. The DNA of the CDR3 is TGCAGTGCTACCTATACACTCTCCTACGAGCAGTACTTC. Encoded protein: CSATYTLSYEQYF.

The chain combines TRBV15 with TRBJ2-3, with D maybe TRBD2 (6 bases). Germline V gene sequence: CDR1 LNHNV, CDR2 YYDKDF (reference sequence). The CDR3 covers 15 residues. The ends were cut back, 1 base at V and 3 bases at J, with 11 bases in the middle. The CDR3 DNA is TGTGCCACCAGCAGAGCGGGAGCGCGGACAGATACGCAGTATTTT. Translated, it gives CATSRAGARTDTQYF.

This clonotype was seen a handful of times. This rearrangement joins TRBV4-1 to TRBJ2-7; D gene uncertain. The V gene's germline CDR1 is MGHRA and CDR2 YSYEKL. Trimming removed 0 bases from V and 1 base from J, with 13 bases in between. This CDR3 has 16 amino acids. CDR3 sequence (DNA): TGCGCCAGCAGCCAAGAGTGGGGAAAGAGGTCCTACGAGCAGTACTTC. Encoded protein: CASSQEWGKRSYEQYF.

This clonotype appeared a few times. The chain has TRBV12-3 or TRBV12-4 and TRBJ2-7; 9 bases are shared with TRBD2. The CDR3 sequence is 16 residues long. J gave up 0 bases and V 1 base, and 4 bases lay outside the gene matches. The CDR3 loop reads CASSLGLAASSYEQYF. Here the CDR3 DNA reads TGTGCCAGCAGTTTAGGACTAGCGGCAAGCTCCTACGAGCAGTACTTC.

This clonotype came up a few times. The CDR3 here is CAISESWTTRVNTEAFF. Written as DNA, the CDR3 is TGTGCCATCAGTGAGTCGTGGACGACGAGGGTGAACACTGAAGCTTTCTTT. The chain uses TRBV10-3 and TRBJ1-1; the D is unclear. The V and J ends lost 0 bases and 0 bases respectively, with 14 bases between them. The CDR3 runs 17 residues. CDR1 and CDR2 from the germline V gene are ENHRY and SYGVKD.

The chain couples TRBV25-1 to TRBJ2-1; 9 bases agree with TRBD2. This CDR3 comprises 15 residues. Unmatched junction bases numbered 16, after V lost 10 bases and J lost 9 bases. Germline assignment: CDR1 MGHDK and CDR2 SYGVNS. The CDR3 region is CATASSGGLAGEQFF. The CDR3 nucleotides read TGTGCCACAGCCTCGTCAGGGGGACTAGCTGGTGAGCAGTTCTTC.